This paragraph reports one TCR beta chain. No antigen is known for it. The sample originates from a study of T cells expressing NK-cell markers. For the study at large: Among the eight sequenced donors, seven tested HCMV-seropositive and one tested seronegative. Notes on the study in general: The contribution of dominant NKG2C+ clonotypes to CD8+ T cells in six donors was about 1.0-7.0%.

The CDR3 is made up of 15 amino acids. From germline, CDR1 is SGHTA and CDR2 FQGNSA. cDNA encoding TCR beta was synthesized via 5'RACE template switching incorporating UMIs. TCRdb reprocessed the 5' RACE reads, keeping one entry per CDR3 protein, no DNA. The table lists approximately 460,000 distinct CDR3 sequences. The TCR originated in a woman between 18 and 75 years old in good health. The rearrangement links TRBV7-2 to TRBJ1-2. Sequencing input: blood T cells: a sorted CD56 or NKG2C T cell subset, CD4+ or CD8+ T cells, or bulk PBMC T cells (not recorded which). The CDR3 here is CASSLGEGQDYGYTF.